A selection of T cell receptor beta chains follows, all from one sample in a study of blood T cell repertoires in COVID-19. The table came from immunoSEQ multiplex PCR; TCRdb's copy has only in-frame clones and leaves some out. The data contain 150,000 to 200,000 clones, approximately 90% of them singletons. Sequences were obtained from peripheral blood. These receptors all stem from a man aged 35-49 years with active or convalescent COVID-19. The CDR3 runs from the conserved cysteine through the conserved F or W. D genes are given only for firm matches. Clone size is not always given. Where it is, it says once, few, many or a class for expanded clones.

once | TRBJ1-6 | - | TRBV28 | CASSFPGEGNSPLHF
- | TRBJ2-2 | TRBD2 | TRBV2 | CASSGTLAGGTGELFF
- | TRBJ2-1 | - | TRBV4-3 | CASSQDRIAGEQFF
few | TRBJ2-2 | - | TRBV27 | CASSMTSLGTGELFF
- | TRBJ1-5 | - | TRBV21-1 | CASSESPGTEPNQPQHF
- | TRBJ2-7 | - | TRBV6-2/TRBV6-3 | CASSYLTRSEQYF
- | TRBJ2-7 | TRBD1 | TRBV28 | CASSLPGTGDYEQYF
- | TRBJ2-1 | - | TRBV10-3 | CAISGSDMGEQFF
- | TRBJ1-4 | - | TRBV7-8 | CASSYPANEKLFF
- | TRBJ1-1 | TRBD1 | TRBV5-4 | CASSLPRDRNTEAFF
few | TRBJ2-7 | - | TRBV12-3/TRBV12-4 | CASSFGLYYEQYF
- | TRBJ2-3 | TRBD2 | TRBV6-4 | CASSPGTSSDTQYF
- | TRBJ2-4 | - | TRBV28 | CASSPRGIQYF